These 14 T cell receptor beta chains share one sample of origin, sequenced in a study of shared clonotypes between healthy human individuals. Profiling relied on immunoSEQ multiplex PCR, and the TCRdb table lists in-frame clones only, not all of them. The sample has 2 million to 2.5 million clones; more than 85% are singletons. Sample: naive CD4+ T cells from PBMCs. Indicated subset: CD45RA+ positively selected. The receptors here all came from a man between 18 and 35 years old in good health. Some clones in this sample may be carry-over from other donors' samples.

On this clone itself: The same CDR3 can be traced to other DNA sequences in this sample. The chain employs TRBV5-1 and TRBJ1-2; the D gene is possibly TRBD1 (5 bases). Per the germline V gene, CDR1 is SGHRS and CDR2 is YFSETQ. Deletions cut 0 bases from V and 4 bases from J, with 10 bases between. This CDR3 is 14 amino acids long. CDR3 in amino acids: CASSLGDSFYGYTF. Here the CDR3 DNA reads TGCGCCAGCAGCTTGGGTGACAGTTTCTATGGCTACACCTTC.

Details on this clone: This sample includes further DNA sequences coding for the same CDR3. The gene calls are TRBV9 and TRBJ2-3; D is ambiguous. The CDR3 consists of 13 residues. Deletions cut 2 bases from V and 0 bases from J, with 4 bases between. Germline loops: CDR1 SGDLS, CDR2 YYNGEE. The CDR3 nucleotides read TGTGCCAGCAGCGTCGCTAGCACAGATACGCAGTATTTT. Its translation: CASSVASTDTQYF.

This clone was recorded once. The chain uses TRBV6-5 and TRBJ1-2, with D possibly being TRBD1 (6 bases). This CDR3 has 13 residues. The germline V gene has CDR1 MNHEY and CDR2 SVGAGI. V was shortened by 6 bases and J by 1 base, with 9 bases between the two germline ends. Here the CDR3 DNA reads TGTGCCAGCAGCGGGACACTTAACTATGGCTACACCTTC. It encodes CASSGTLNYGYTF.

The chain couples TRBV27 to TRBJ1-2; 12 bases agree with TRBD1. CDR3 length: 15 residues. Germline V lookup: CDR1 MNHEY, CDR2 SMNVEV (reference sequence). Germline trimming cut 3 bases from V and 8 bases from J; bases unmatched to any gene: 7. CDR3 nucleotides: TGTGCCAGCAGTTTCCGGGACAGGGGGCTTGAAGGCTACACCTTC. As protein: CASSFRDRGLEGYTF.

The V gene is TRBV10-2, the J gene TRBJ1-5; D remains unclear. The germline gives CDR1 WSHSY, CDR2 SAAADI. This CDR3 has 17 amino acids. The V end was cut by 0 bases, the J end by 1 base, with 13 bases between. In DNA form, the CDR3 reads TGCGCCAGCAGTGAGTCGATTCGGGCAGCGAGCAATCAGCCCCAGCATTTT. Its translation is CASSESIRAASNQPQHF.

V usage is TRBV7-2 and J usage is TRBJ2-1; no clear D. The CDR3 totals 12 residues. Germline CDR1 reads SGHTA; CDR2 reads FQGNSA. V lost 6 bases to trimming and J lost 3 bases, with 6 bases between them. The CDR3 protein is CASRPSYNEQFF. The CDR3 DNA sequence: TGTGCCAGCAGACCTAGCTACAATGAGCAGTTCTTC.

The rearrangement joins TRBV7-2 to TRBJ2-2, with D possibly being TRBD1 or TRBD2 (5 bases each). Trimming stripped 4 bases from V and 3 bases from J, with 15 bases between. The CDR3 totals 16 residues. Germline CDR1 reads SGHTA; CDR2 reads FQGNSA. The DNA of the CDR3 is TGTGCCAGCAGCTCCCAGGGACGGTTAGACACCGGGGAGCTGTTTTTT. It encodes CASSSQGRLDTGELFF.

The CDR3: CASSEYGGQGTEAFF. The CDR3 DNA follows: TGTGCCAGCAGTGAATATGGGGGCCAGGGAACTGAAGCTTTCTTT. J is TRBJ1-1 and V is TRBV25-1, with D tentatively TRBD1 (6 bases). This CDR3 is built from 15 residues. The germline V gene has CDR1 MGHDK and CDR2 SYGVNS. Trimming removed 0 bases from V and 5 bases from J, with 13 bases in between. Together with reference TRBV25-1 and TRBJ1-1, the CDR3 gives the full variable domain: EADIYQTPRYLVIGTGKKITLECSQTMGHDKMYWYQQDPGMELHLIHYSYGVNSTEKGDLSSESTVSRIRTEHFPLTLESARPSHTSQYLCASSEYGGQGTEAFFGQGTRLTVV.

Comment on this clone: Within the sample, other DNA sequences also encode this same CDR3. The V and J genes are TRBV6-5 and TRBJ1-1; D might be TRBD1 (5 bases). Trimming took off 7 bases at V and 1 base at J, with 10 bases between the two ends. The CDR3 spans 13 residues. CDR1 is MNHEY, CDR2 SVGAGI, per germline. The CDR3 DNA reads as TGTGCCAGCATCGGGACGGCGAACACTGAAGCTTTCTTT. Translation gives CASIGTANTEAFF.

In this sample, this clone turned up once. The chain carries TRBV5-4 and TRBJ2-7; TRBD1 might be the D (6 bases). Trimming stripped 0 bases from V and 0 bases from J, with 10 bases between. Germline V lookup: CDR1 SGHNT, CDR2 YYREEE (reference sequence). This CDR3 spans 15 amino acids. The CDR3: CASSLGQVPSYEQYF. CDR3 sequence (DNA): TGTGCCAGCAGCTTGGGACAGGTTCCCTCCTACGAGCAGTACTTC.

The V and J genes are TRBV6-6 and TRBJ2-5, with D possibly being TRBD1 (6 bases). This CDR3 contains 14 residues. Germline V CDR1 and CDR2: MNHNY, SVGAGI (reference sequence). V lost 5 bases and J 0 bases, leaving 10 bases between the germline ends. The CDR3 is CASSQGMYQETQYF. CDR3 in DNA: TGTGCCAGCAGTCAGGGGATGTACCAAGAGACCCAGTACTTC.

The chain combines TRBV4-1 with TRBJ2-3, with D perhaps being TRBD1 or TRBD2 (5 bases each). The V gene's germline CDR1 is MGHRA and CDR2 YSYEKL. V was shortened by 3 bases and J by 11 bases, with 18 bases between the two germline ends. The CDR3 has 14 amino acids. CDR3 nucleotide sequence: TGCGCCAGCAGCCATCGGGCTCGGGACGACGGGCAGTATTTT. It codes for CASSHRARDDGQYF.

The CDR3 coding sequence is TGCAGCGGCGACGCAGGGCTAGAGACCCAGTACTTC. This codes for CSGDAGLETQYF. The genes are TRBV29-1 and TRBJ2-5; D may be TRBD1 (5 bases). The V end was cut by 7 bases, the J end by 4 bases, with 13 bases between. This CDR3 contains 12 residues. Germline CDR1 reads SQVTM; CDR2 reads ANQGSEA.

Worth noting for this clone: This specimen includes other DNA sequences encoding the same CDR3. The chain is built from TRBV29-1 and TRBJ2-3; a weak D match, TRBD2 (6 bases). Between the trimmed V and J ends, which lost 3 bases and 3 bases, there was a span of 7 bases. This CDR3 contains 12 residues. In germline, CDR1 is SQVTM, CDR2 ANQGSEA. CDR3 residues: CSVDSGTDTQYF. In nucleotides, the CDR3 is TGCAGCGTTGACAGCGGGACAGATACGCAGTATTTT.